This T cell receptor (beta chain) was captured in a study of T cells in Graves' hyperthyroidism and ophthalmopathy. TCR beta CDR3 regions were amplified from RNA. First-round RT-PCR with HTBI primers amplified the TCR CDR3 region. TCRdb redid the calling of the multiplex PCR reads with MiXCR, one entry per CDR3 protein. The sample carries 500,000 to 600,000 distinct CDR3 sequences, about 46% recorded once. The length of the CDR3 is 16 residues. The V gene lost 5 bases and the J gene lost 6 bases, with 17 bases spanning the gap. The germline V gene has CDR1 SGHAT and CDR2 FQNNGV. Ten or more counts support this clonotype. Antigen unknown. Study-wide results and limits: Ophthalmopathy was distinguished from stable hyperthyroidism by 13 V-J signatures. Ophthalmopathy, which appeared later, was predicted by the model a median approximately 6 months before onset.

The chain combines TRBV11-2 with TRBJ1-6; D is possibly TRBD1 (5 bases). This TCR came from an adult woman with Graves' disease, either hyperthyroidism or ophthalmopathy (not recorded which). Specimen: peripheral blood or thyroid tissue (not recorded which). This CDR3 reads CASSPTSTEPNSPLHF. The CDR3 nucleotides read TGTGCCAGCAGCCCCACTTCGACAGAGCCTAATTCACCCCTCCACTTT.